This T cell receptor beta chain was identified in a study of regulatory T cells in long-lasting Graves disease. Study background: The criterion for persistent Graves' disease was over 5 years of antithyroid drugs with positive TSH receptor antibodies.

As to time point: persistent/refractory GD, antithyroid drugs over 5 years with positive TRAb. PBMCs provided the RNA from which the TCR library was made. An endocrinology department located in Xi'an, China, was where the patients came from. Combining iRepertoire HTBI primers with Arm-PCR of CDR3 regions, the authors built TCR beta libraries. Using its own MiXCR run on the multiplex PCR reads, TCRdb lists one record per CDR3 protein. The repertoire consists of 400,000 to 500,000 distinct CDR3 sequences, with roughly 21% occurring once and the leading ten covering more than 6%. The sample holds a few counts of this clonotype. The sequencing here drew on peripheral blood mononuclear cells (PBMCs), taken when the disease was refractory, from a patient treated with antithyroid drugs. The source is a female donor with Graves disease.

Written as DNA, the CDR3 is TGTGCCAGCAGCTCCGGTGACAGGGGGTTTCGAACTGAAGCTTTCTTT. It specifies CASSSGDRGFRTEAFF. The V and J genes are TRBV6-1 and TRBJ1-1, with 9 bases aligning to TRBD1. The CDR3 extends over 16 amino acids. The V segment lost 6 bases and the J segment 5 bases; nucleotides outside the gene matches: 13. Germline V lookup: CDR1 MNHNS, CDR2 SASEGT.